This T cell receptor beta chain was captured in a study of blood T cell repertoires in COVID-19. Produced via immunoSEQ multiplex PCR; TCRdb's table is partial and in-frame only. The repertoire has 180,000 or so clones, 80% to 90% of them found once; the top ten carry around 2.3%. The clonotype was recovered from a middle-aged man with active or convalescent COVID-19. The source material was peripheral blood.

Written as DNA, the CDR3 is TGTGCCAGCAGCTTACCTCAGGGTATGGATGGCTACACCTTC. This encodes CASSLPQGMDGYTF. This sequence joins TRBV11-2 and TRBJ1-2; D is perhaps TRBD1 (5 bases). Trimming pared 2 bases from V and 6 bases from J, leaving 13 bases between. Germline V gene data show CDR1 as SGHAT and CDR2 as FQNNGV. The CDR3 is 14 amino acids.